This T cell receptor (beta chain) was recorded in a study of tumor-infiltrating lymphocytes in primary liver carcinoma. Study-level background: Both sexes were represented among patients, who were 30 to 69 years old.

Co-extraction of RNA and DNA was performed on roughly 20-31 mg of unsorted bulk tissue. A primer in the constant region served to generate TCR beta cDNA from around 500 ng of total RNA. Three rounds of nested multiplex PCR with slightly modified ARM-PCR produced TCR beta libraries. A C-beta reverse primer was combined with TRBV1-TRBV30 forward primers in the first two PCR rounds, and each round had around 11 cycles. One entry per CDR3 protein results from TCRdb running MiXCR on the multiplex PCR reads. Altogether about 92,000 distinct CDR3 sequences are present, around 68% being singletons, with the ten largest covering 27%. This CDR3 has 13 amino acids. The V end was cut by 2 bases, the J end by 3 bases, with 8 bases between. Looked up from germline, CDR1 is PRHDT and CDR2 is FYEKMQ (reference sequence).

The chain recombines TRBV13 with TRBJ2-7, with D unresolved. This receptor was obtained from a middle-aged man with primary liver carcinoma and hepatitis B virus infection. The specimen was tumor-adjacent normal liver tissue. The CDR3 DNA sequence: TGTGCCAGCAGCTTACAGACGGGCTACGAGCAGTACTTC. This gives the protein CASSLQTGYEQYF.